What follows is one T cell receptor (beta chain) and its context. Its antigen is undetermined. Produced via immunoSEQ multiplex PCR; TCRdb's table is partial and in-frame only. The sample carries more than 120,000 clones, 90% recorded once. The sample originates from a study of T cell responses to AZD1222 COVID-19 vaccine. Study outcomes and limitations: In a largely white British group with more females than males, clonal diversity was possibly underestimated.

The V and J ends lost 2 bases and 4 bases respectively, with 13 bases between them. This CDR3 has 14 amino acids. CDR1 is SGHDT and CDR2 is YYEEEE in the germline V gene. The source material was peripheral blood, sampled 28 days after the second AZD1222 dose. The TCR comes from an adult who received the AZD1222 COVID-19 vaccine. V usage is TRBV5-6 and J usage is TRBJ2-7, with D perhaps matching TRBD2 (6 bases). The CDR3 loop is CASSFRSRGYEQYF. As DNA, the CDR3 is TGTGCCAGCAGCTTCCGGTCGCGGGGATACGAGCAGTACTTC.